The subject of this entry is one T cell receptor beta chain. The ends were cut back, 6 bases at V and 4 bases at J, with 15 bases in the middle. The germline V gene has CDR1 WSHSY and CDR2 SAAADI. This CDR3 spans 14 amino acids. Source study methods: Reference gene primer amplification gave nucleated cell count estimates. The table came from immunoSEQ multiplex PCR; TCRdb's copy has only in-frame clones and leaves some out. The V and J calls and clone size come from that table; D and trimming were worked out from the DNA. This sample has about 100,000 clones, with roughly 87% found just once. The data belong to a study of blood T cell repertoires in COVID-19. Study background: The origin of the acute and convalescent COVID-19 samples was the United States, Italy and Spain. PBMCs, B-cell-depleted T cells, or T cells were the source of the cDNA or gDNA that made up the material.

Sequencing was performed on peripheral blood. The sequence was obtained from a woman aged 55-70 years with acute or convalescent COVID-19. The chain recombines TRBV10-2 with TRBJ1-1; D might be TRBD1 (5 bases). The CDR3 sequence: CASSLGQLTTEAFF. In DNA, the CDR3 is TGCGCCAGCAGCTTGGGGCAGCTAACCACTGAAGCTTTCTTT.